Shown below are 9 T cell receptor beta chains from a single sample sequenced in a study of blood T cell repertoires in COVID-19. TCRdb's copy holds only in-frame clones and misses some; the assay was immunoSEQ multiplex PCR. Here the sample spans approximately 250,000 clones, around nine tenths being singletons. Source material: peripheral blood. These receptors were obtained from a woman aged 60 to 75 who had recovered from COVID-19.

The chain joins TRBV5-1 to TRBJ2-1, with TRBD1 identical over 10 bases. CDR1 is SGHRS, CDR2 YFSETQ, per germline. This CDR3 is built from 17 residues. V gave up 1 base and J gave up 7 bases; unmatched junction bases: 11. The CDR3 DNA is TGCGCCAGCAGCTTGAGGGACCCGGGACAGGGGATTAATGAGCAGTTCTTC. Amino acid sequence: CASSLRDPGQGINEQFF.

The chain couples TRBV5-1 to TRBJ2-7, with D hard to call. Trimming cost V 4 bases and J 3 bases, with 11 bases left between them. The CDR3 consists of 13 residues. CDR1 and CDR2 (germline): SGHRS, YFSETQ. The CDR3, as DNA: TGCGCCAGCAGCAGAGGCAGCAGCTACGAGCAGTACTTC. Translation gives CASSRGSSYEQYF.

The gene calls are TRBV29-1 and TRBJ2-2, with TRBD1 matching 8 bases. This CDR3 is 14 amino acids long. The germline V gene encodes CDR1 SQVTM and CDR2 ANQGSEA. The junction had 4 bases not matched to a gene; V was cut back by 2 bases and J by 5 bases. CDR3 nucleotide sequence: TGCAGCGTTGAACGTGGACAGGGAACCGGGGAGCTGTTTTTT. It specifies CSVERGQGTGELFF.

The gene calls are TRBV10-3 and TRBJ2-1; D is undetermined. The germline V gene has CDR1 ENHRY and CDR2 SYGVKD. The length of the CDR3 is 13 residues. Deletions cut 5 bases from V and 2 bases from J, with 7 bases between. CDR3 residues: CAISPSPYNEQFF. CDR3 nucleotides: TGTGCCATCAGTCCTAGTCCCTACAATGAGCAGTTCTTC.

The chain couples TRBV28 to TRBJ1-2; 8 nucleotides match TRBD1. The CDR3 loop spans 16 amino acids. V trimming: 5 bases; J trimming: 3 bases; junction bases outside the gene matches: 11. Germline V lookup: CDR1 MDHEN, CDR2 SYDVKM. CDR3 nucleotide sequence: TGTGCCAGCAGTCGGACCCCCGGGACAGGTGACTATGGCTACACCTTC. It translates to CASSRTPGTGDYGYTF.

About this clone: Other nucleotide sequences in the sample specify the same CDR3. V usage is TRBV7-3 and J usage is TRBJ2-5; TRBD2 aligns across 8 bases. The CDR3 totals 14 residues. J gave up 4 bases and V 5 bases, and 6 bases lay outside the gene matches. Germline values: CDR1 SGHTA, CDR2 FQGTGA. The CDR3 DNA reads as TGTGCCAGCAGCCGGGGGGGTGGTAGAGAGACCCAGTACTTC. Protein: CASSRGGGRETQYF.

This chain connects TRBV4-3 to TRBJ2-1, with 8 bases aligning to TRBD2. Per the germline V gene, CDR1 is LGHNA and CDR2 is YSLEER. There are 15 residues in the CDR3. The V gene end was trimmed by 1 base and the J gene end by 8 bases; junction bases not matched to a gene: 7. The DNA for the CDR3 is TGCGCCAGCAGCCAAGTAGCGGGGTCTACGGATGAGCAGTTCTTC. Protein: CASSQVAGSTDEQFF.

The sample holds many counts of this clone. The chain uses TRBV9 and TRBJ2-1; a possible D gene is TRBD1 (7 bases). This CDR3 spans 15 amino acids. V lost 0 bases to trimming and J lost 9 bases, with 16 bases between them. In germline, CDR1 is SGDLS, CDR2 YYNGEE. The DNA for the CDR3 is TGTGCCAGCAGCGTAGATAGCGGCAGGGACAGTGAGCAGTTCTTC. Encoded protein: CASSVDSGRDSEQFF.

The V call is TRBV6-6, the J call TRBJ1-5, with 7 bases identical to TRBD1. This CDR3 spans 15 amino acids. After removal of 6 bases from V and 0 bases from J, the junction contained 5 bases not matched to a gene. CDR1 is MNHNY, CDR2 SVGAGI, per germline (reference sequence). As DNA, the CDR3 is TGTGCCAGCAGCTCCGGGACAGTTAGCAATCAGCCCCAGCATTTT. This codes for CASSSGTVSNQPQHF.